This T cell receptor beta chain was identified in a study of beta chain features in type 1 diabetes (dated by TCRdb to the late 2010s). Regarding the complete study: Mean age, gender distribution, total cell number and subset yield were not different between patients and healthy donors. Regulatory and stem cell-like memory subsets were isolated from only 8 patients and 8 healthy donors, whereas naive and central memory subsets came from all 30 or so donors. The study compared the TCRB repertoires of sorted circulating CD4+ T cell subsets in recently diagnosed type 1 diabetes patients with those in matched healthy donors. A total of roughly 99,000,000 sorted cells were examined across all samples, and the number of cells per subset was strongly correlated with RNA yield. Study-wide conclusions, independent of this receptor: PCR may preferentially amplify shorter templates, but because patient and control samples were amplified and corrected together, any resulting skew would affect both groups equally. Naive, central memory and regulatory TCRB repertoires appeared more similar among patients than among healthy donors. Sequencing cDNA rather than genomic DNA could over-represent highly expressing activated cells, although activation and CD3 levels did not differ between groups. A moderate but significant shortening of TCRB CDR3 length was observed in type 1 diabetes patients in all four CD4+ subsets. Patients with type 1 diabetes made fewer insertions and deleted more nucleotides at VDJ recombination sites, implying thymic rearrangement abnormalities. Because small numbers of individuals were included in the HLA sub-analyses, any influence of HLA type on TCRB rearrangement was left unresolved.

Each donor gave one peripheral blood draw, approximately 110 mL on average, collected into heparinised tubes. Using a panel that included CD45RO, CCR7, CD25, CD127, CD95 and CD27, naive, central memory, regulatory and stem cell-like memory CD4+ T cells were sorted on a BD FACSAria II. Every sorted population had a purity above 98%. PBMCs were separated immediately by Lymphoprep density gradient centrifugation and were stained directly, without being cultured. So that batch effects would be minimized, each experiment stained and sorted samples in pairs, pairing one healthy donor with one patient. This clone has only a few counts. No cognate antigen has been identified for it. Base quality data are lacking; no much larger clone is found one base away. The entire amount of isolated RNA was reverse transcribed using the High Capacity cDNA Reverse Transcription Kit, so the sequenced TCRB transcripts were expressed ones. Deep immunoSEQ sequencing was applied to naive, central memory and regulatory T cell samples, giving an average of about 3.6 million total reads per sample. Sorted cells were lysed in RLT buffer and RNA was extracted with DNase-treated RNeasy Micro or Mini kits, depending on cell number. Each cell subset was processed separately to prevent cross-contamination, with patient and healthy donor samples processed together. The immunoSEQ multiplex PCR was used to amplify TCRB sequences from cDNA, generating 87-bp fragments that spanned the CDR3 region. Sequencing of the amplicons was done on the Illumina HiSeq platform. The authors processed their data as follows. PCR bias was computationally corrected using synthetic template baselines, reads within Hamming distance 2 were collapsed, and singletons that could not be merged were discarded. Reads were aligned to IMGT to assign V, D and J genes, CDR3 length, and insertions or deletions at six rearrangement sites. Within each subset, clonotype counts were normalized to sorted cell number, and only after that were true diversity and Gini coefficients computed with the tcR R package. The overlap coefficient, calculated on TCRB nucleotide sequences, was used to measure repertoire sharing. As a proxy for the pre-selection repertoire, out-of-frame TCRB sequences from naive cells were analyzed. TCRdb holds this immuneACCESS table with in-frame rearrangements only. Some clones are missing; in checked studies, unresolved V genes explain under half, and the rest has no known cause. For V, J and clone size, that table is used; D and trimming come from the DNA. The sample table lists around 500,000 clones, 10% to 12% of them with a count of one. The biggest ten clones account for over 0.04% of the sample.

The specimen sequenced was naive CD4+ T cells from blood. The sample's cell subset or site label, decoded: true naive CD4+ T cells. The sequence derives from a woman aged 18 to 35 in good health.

The DNA sequence reads TGCGCCAGCAGCCGCTCTGGGGCCAACGTCCTGACTTTC. The translation is CASSRSGANVLTF. The chain couples TRBV4-3 to TRBJ2-6, with no D gene named confidently. The germline V gene provides CDR1 LGHNA and CDR2 YSLEER. The V and J ends are trimmed by 4 bases and 0 bases, leaving 1 base between them. From the cysteine up to the phenylalanine, the CDR3 has a length of 13 residues. Left in the record is the CDR3 DNA by itself, 39 bases read in frame from the first base.